One sample yielded the 30 T cell receptor beta chains listed below, sequenced in a study of blood T cell repertoires in COVID-19. The assay was immunoSEQ multiplex PCR, and TCRdb's table has in-frame clones only and misses some. The repertoire holds 250,000 or so clones, with about 79% as singletons. The specimen was peripheral blood. The receptors originated from a man between 40 and 49 years old who had recovered from COVID-19.

V gene TRBV6-6 combines with J gene TRBJ2-1, with 7 bases aligning to TRBD1. The CDR3 is made up of 16 amino acids. CDR1 is MNHNY and CDR2 is SVGAGI in the germline V gene (reference sequence). The V gene end was trimmed by 2 bases and the J gene end by 1 base; junction bases not matched to a gene: 5. The CDR3 is CASSYITGVSYNEQFF. The CDR3 DNA is TGTGCCAGCAGTTACATTACAGGGGTATCCTACAATGAGCAGTTCTTC.

This chain connects TRBV19 to TRBJ2-6; D call uncertain. V lost 5 bases, J lost 0 bases, and 8 bases lay in between. CDR3 length equals 15 residues. Germline lookup yields CDR1 LNHDA and CDR2 SQIVND (reference sequence). CDR3 DNA sequence: TGTGCCAGTAGTCCCAGAGGCTCTGGGGCCAACGTCCTGACTTTC. Its protein product is CASSPRGSGANVLTF. The full variable domain, in which reference TRBV19 and TRBJ2-6 provide the parts outside the CDR3, is DGGITQSPKYLFRKEGQNVTLSCEQNLNHDAMYWYRQDPGQGLRLIYYSQIVNDFQKGDIAEGYSVSREKKESFPLTVTSAQKNPTAFYLCASSPRGSGANVLTFGAGSRLTVL.

This clone came up a few times. The chain has TRBV5-5 and TRBJ1-3; the D is unclear. V was shortened by 4 bases and J by 4 bases, with 18 bases between the two germline ends. CDR1 and CDR2 (germline): SGHKS, YYEKEE (reference sequence). This CDR3 has 16 residues. The CDR3 nucleotides read TGTGCCAGCAGCCGCGAGGGCAGCCGAGCAGGAAACACCATATATTTT. It yields the protein CASSREGSRAGNTIYF.

The V gene is TRBV5-8, the J gene TRBJ2-1, with a possible D match to TRBD2 (5 bases). The CDR3 contains 15 residues. The V and J ends lost 4 bases and 0 bases respectively, with 11 bases between them. Germline V lookup: CDR1 SGHTS, CDR2 YDEGEE. The CDR3 sequence: CASSRKGSSYNEQFF. The DNA of the CDR3 is TGTGCCAGCAGCAGGAAAGGGAGCTCCTACAATGAGCAGTTCTTC.

The chain is built from TRBV30 and TRBJ2-7, with TRBD1 identical over 9 bases. There are 15 residues in the CDR3. The ends lost 3 bases at V and 6 bases at J; junction bases unmatched: 12. CDR1 is GTSNPN and CDR2 is SVGIG in the germline V gene (reference sequence). The CDR3 region is CAWSRRGTGPAEQYF. The CDR3 DNA sequence: TGTGCCTGGAGCCGACGCGGGACAGGGCCCGCCGAGCAGTACTTC.

The J gene is TRBJ2-3, the V gene TRBV13; 10 bases line up with TRBD1. Germline-derived CDR1 and CDR2 are PRHDT and FYEKMQ (reference sequence). Trimming took 0 bases from V and 4 from J; bases not matched to a gene: 1. This CDR3 contains 15 residues. In DNA form, the CDR3 reads TGTGCCAGCAGCTTAGGGGGACAGGGGTCAGATACGCAGTATTTT. Protein product: CASSLGGQGSDTQYF.

This clone was counted a few times. The chain couples TRBV6-6 to TRBJ2-2, with unresolved D. Germline V gives CDR1 MNHNY, CDR2 SVGAGI (reference sequence). The ends were cut back, 7 bases at V and 2 bases at J, with 14 bases in the middle. There are 15 residues in the CDR3. CDR3 region: CASMPSGSNTGELFF. The CDR3 bases are TGTGCCAGCATGCCGTCAGGCTCCAACACCGGGGAGCTGTTTTTT.

The rearrangement links TRBV5-4 to TRBJ2-1, with D tentatively TRBD1 (5 bases). The germline V gene encodes CDR1 SGHNT and CDR2 YYREEE (reference sequence). The V end was cut by 6 bases, the J end by 0 bases, with 22 bases between. CDR3 length: 18 amino acids. CDR3 sequence: CASTTRKRGASSYNEQFF. The DNA of the CDR3 is TGTGCCAGCACTACGAGAAAAAGGGGCGCGAGCTCCTACAATGAGCAGTTCTTC. Full variable domain (missing parts from reference TRBV5-4 and TRBJ2-1): ETGVTQSPTHLIKTRGQQVTLRCSSQSGHNTVSWYQQALGQGPQFIFQYYREEENGRGNFPPRFSGLQFPNYSSELNVNALELDDSALYLCASTTRKRGASSYNEQFFGPGTRLTVL.

The rearrangement links TRBV6-1 to TRBJ1-1; no clear D gene. Germline CDR1 reads MNHNS; CDR2 reads SASEGT. Trimming removed 3 bases at V and 0 bases at J, with 8 bases between. This CDR3 spans 14 amino acids. The CDR3, as DNA: TGTGCCAGCAGTGACAGGTATATGAACACTGAAGCTTTCTTT. This encodes CASSDRYMNTEAFF.

To note about this clone: Within the sample, other DNA sequences also encode this same CDR3. The chain recombines TRBV9 with TRBJ2-1; 8 bases map to TRBD2. The junction had 0 bases not matched to a gene; V was cut back by 0 bases and J by 1 base. The CDR3 runs 15 residues. Germline V gene data show CDR1 as SGDLS and CDR2 as YYNGEE. The DNA for the CDR3 is TGTGCCAGCAGCGTAGGCGGGGGGTCCTACAATGAGCAGTTCTTC. Translated: CASSVGGGSYNEQFF.

The chain combines TRBV5-6 with TRBJ1-5; TRBD1 agrees at 11 bases. Germline V gives CDR1 SGHDT, CDR2 YYEEEE. Trimming took 4 bases from V and 7 from J; bases not matched to a gene: 7. This CDR3 has 15 residues. The CDR3: CASSVGQGGTQPQHF. CDR3 DNA sequence: TGTGCCAGCAGCGTGGGACAGGGGGGTACCCAGCCCCAGCATTTT. The variable domain in full, completed from reference TRBV5-6 and TRBJ1-5, reads DAGVTQSPTHLIKTRGQQVTLRCSPKSGHDTVSWYQQALGQGPQFIFQYYEEEERQRGNFPDRFSGHQFPNYSSELNVNALLLGDSALYLCASSVGQGGTQPQHFGDGTRLSIL.

The chain employs TRBV24-1 and TRBJ2-5, with 7 bases lining up with TRBD1. This CDR3 has 13 residues. Trimming at V came to 3 bases and at J to 7 bases, leaving 4 bases not matched to a gene. CDR1 KGHDR and CDR2 SFDVKD come from the germline V gene. The CDR3 DNA is TGTGCCACCAGTGATAGACAGGGACGGACCCAGTACTTC. Its translation is CATSDRQGRTQYF.

This chain links TRBV5-1 with TRBJ2-1; TRBD1 matches at 9 bases. Germline V gene data show CDR1 as SGHRS and CDR2 as YFSETQ. This CDR3 is built from 16 residues. The J segment lost 4 bases and the V segment lost 4 bases, leaving 9 bases of the junction unmatched. CDR3 in DNA: TGCGCCAGCAGCGTCCCGGGACAGGGAATTTACAATGAGCAGTTCTTC. As protein: CASSVPGQGIYNEQFF.

V and J are TRBV7-8 and TRBJ1-2; 9 nucleotides agree with TRBD1. Looked up from germline, CDR1 is SGHVS and CDR2 is FQNEAQ. V lost 4 bases, J lost 3 bases, and 9 bases stayed unmatched. The CDR3 is made up of 16 amino acids. This CDR3 reads CASSYNRQGEDYGYTF. In nucleotides, the CDR3 is TGTGCCAGCAGCTACAATCGACAGGGGGAGGACTATGGCTACACCTTC.

This clone was recorded a few times. The chain is built from TRBV12-5 and TRBJ1-4; D gene uncertain. Germline V gene data show CDR1 as LGHNT and CDR2 as FRNRAP. Trimming took off 1 base at V and 0 bases at J, with 6 bases between the two ends. This CDR3 contains 15 residues. CDR3 in amino acids: CASGLGLTTNEKLFF. CDR3 DNA sequence: TGTGCTAGTGGTTTGGGACTAACAACTAATGAAAAACTGTTTTTT.

The rearrangement joins TRBV3-1 (or the pseudogene TRBV3-2) to TRBJ2-3, with 13 bases identical to TRBD2. CDR3 size: 16 residues. Germline values: CDR1 LGHDT, CDR2 YNNKEL (reference sequence). V shed 4 bases and J 0 bases; nucleotides not matched to a gene: 1. The CDR3 region is CASSRTSGGSTDTQYF. The CDR3 DNA is TGTGCCAGCAGCCGGACTAGCGGGGGAAGCACAGATACGCAGTATTTT.

The V gene is TRBV7-6, the J gene TRBJ2-2; perhaps TRBD1 as D (7 bases). CDR1 and CDR2 (germline): SGHVS, FNYEAQ. The CDR3 runs 17 residues. V was shortened by 2 bases and J by 2 bases, with 15 bases between the two germline ends. The CDR3, as DNA: TGTGCCAGCAGCTTATGGGGCGGGACAGCAAACACCGGGGAGCTGTTTTTT. It specifies CASSLWGGTANTGELFF.

This rearrangement joins TRBV11-3 to TRBJ2-7, with a weak D call TRBD1 (7 bases). Germline CDR1 and CDR2: SGHNT and YENEEA. Trimming removed 5 bases from V and 5 bases from J, with 16 bases in between. This CDR3 is built from 14 residues. CDR3 protein: CASSPRTGGNEQYF. The CDR3 DNA is TGTGCCAGCAGCCCCCGGACAGGAGGGAACGAGCAGTACTTC.

The chain couples TRBV15 to TRBJ1-1; D is possibly TRBD1 (6 bases). This CDR3 is 14 amino acids long. Trimming removed 5 bases from V and 6 bases from J, with 16 bases in between. Looked up from germline, CDR1 is LNHNV and CDR2 is YYDKDF (reference sequence). DNA for the CDR3: TGTGCCACCAGCGCACAGACAGGTGGGGCTGAAGCTTTCTTT. It translates to CATSAQTGGAEAFF.

This sequence joins TRBV19 and TRBJ2-7, with 12 bases identical to TRBD2. Germline-derived CDR1 and CDR2 are LNHDA and SQIVND (reference sequence). The length of the CDR3 is 15 residues. The J segment lost 6 bases and the V segment lost 5 bases, leaving 8 bases of the junction unmatched. As DNA, the CDR3 is TGTGCCAGTAGTGCCTCGACTAGCGGGAGTTCCGAGCAGTACTTC. As protein: CASSASTSGSSEQYF.

This chain joins TRBV7-2 and TRBJ2-7; 11 nucleotides agree with TRBD1. CDR1 is SGHTA, CDR2 FQGNSA, per germline. Trimming cost V 5 bases and J 2 bases; bases outside gene matches: 2. The CDR3 sequence is 14 residues long. This CDR3 is CASSRGQGAYEQYF. The CDR3 nucleotides are TGTGCCAGCAGCCGGGGACAGGGGGCCTACGAGCAGTACTTC.

The chain couples TRBV9 to TRBJ1-2; D unresolved. This CDR3 contains 14 residues. Germline CDR1 is SGDLS and CDR2 is YYNGEE. V was cut by 0 bases and J by 2 bases, with 8 bases left in between. CDR3 sequence reads: CASSVGAENYGYTF. In nucleotides, the CDR3 is TGTGCCAGCAGCGTAGGGGCAGAGAACTATGGCTACACCTTC.

V gene TRBV5-1 combines with J gene TRBJ1-1; TRBD1 matches at 8 bases. Looked up from germline, CDR1 is SGHRS and CDR2 is YFSETQ. The V gene end was trimmed by 4 bases and the J gene end by 5 bases; junction bases not matched to a gene: 10. The CDR3 has 15 amino acids. CDR3 in DNA: TGCGCCAGCAGCCCCTCAGGACAGGGTAGGACTGAAGCTTTCTTT. Protein: CASSPSGQGRTEAFF.

The rearrangement joins TRBV5-4 to TRBJ1-3; TRBD1 is a possible D gene (5 bases). V was shortened by 4 bases and J by 4 bases, with 9 bases between the two germline ends. CDR1 is SGHNT, CDR2 YYREEE, per germline (reference sequence). This CDR3 is 13 amino acids long. CDR3 protein: CASSRTGGNTIYF. CDR3 DNA: TGTGCCAGCAGCCGCACAGGCGGAAACACCATATATTTT.

J is TRBJ2-2 and V is TRBV10-1; D not certain. The length of the CDR3 is 14 residues. V gave up 6 bases and J gave up 1 base, with 9 bases separating them. Germline loops: CDR1 WNHNN, CDR2 SYGVQD (reference sequence). CDR3 in DNA: TGCGCCAGCAGCACCCAGCGGAACACCGGGGAGCTGTTTTTT. Translated, it gives CASSTQRNTGELFF.

The rearrangement uses TRBV6-5 and TRBJ1-2; no firm D call. Trimming cost V 7 bases and J 1 base, with 10 bases left between them. From germline, CDR1 is MNHEY and CDR2 SVGAGI. The CDR3 covers 13 residues. The CDR3 spells CASIGLNNYGYTF. The CDR3 bases are TGTGCCAGCATCGGACTTAATAACTATGGCTACACCTTC.

This chain uses TRBV6-5 with TRBJ2-7; 7 bases line up with TRBD1. This CDR3 region has 15 residues. Germline CDR1 is MNHEY and CDR2 is SVGAGI. The J segment lost 4 bases and the V segment lost 4 bases, leaving 10 bases of the junction unmatched. This chain's CDR3 is CASSSPRQGFYEQYF. The DNA for the CDR3 is TGTGCCAGCAGTTCACCGCGACAGGGCTTTTACGAGCAGTACTTC.

In this sample, this clone turned up a few times. The rearrangement uses TRBV10-3 and TRBJ1-1; 10 bases map to TRBD1. Looked up from germline, CDR1 is ENHRY and CDR2 is SYGVKD. The CDR3 consists of 15 residues. V was clipped by 10 bases and J by 11 bases; unmatched bases: 19. The CDR3, as DNA: TGTGCCACCCGTGAGGGACAGGGGAACAACTACGGGGCTTTCTTT. Translation gives CATREGQGNNYGAFF.

This chain joins TRBV29-1 and TRBJ1-1; D unresolved. Trimming took 4 bases from V and 5 from J, leaving 8 bases between them. The germline CDR1 and CDR2 sequences are SQVTM and ANQGSEA. This CDR3 has 11 residues. DNA of the CDR3: TGCAGCGTTGTTTCGGGAACTGAAGCTTTCTTT. Translating gives CSVVSGTEAFF.

This sequence joins TRBV30 and TRBJ1-2, with a possible D match to TRBD1 (5 bases). The germline gives CDR1 GTSNPN, CDR2 SVGIG (reference sequence). The CDR3 length is 14 residues. Trimming removed 0 bases from V and 4 bases from J, with 12 bases in between. This chain's CDR3 is CAWSVLRRGYGYTF. The CDR3 nucleotides read TGTGCCTGGAGTGTACTCAGGAGGGGCTATGGCTACACCTTC.